This T cell receptor (beta chain) appears in the sequencing data of a study of blood T cell repertoires in COVID-19. CDR3 size: 15 residues. Germline CDR1 reads SGHVS; CDR2 reads FNYEAQ. V lost 0 bases to trimming and J lost 7 bases, with 15 bases between them. The protocol was immunoSEQ multiplex PCR, while the TCRdb copy is restricted to in-frame clones and leaves out a portion. The sample includes 90,000 to 130,000 clones, about four fifths of them seen just once. This TCR was recovered from a woman aged 60-75 years with acute or convalescent COVID-19. Source material: peripheral blood. The V gene is TRBV7-6, the J gene TRBJ2-5; weak D call: TRBD1 (5 bases). CDR3: CASSLAWQGSGTQYF. In nucleotides, the CDR3 is TGTGCCAGCAGCTTAGCGTGGCAGGGATCAGGGACCCAGTACTTC.